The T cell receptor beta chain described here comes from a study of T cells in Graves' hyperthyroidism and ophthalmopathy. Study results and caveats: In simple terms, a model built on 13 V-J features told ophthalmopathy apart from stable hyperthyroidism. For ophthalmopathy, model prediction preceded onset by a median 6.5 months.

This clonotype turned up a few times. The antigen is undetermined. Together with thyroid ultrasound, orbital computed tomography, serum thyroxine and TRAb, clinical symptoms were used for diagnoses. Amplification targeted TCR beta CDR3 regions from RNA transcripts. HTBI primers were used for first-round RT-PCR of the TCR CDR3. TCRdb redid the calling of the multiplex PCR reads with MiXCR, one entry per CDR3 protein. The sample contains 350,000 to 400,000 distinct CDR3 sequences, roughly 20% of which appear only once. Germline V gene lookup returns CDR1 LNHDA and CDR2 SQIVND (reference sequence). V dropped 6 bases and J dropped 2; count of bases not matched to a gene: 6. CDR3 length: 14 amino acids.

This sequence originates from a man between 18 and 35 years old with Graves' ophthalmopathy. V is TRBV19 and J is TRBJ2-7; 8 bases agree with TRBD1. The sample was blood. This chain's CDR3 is CASREDRAPYEQYF. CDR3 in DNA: TGTGCCAGTAGGGAGGACAGGGCCCCCTACGAGCAGTACTTC.